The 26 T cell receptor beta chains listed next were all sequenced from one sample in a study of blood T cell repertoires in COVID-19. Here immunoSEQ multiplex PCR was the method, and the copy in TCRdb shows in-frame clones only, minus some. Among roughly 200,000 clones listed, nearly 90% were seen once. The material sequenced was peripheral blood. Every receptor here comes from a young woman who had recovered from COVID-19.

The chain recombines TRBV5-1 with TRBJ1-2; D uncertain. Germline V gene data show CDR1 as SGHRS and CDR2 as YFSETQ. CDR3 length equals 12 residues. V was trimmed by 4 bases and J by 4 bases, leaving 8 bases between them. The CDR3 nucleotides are TGCGCCAGCAGCCCAGAAAGCTATGGCTACACCTTC. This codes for CASSPESYGYTF. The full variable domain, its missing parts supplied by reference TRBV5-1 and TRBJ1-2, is KAGVTQTPRYLIKTRGQQVTLSCSPISGHRSVSWYQQTPGQGLQFLFEYFSETQRNKGNFPGRFSGRQFSNSRSEMNVSTLELGDSALYLCASSPESYGYTFGSGTRLTVV.

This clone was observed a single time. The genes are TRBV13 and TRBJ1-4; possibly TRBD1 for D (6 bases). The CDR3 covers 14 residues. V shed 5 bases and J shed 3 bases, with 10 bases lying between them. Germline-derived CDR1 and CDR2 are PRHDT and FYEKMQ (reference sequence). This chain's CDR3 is CASSLDSSNEKLFF. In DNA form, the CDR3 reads TGTGCCAGCAGCCTGGACAGCTCTAATGAAAAACTGTTTTTT.

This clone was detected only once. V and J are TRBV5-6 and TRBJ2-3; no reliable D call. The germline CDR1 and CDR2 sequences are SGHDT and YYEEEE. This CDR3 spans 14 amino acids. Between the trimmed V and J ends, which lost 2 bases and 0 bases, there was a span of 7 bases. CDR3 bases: TGTGCCAGCAGCTTCATGCGGAGCACAGATACGCAGTATTTT. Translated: CASSFMRSTDTQYF.

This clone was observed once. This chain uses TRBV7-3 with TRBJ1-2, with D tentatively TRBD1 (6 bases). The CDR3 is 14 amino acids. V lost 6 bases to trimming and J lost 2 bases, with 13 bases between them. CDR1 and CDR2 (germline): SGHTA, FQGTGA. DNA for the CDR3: TGTGCCAGCAGGTTTGGGGGGGCCAACTATGGCTACACCTTC. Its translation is CASRFGGANYGYTF.

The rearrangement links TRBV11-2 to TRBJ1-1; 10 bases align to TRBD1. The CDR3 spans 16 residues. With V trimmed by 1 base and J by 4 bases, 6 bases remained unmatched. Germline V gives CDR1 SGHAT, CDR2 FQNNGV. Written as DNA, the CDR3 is TGTGCCAGCAGCTTAGGGTACCGGGACAGGGGCACTGAAGCTTTCTTT. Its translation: CASSLGYRDRGTEAFF.

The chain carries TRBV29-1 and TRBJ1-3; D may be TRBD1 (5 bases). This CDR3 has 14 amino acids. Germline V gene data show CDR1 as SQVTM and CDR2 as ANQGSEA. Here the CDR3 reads CAGTGVYSGNTIYF. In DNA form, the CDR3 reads TGCGCGGGAACGGGGGTTTACTCTGGAAACACCATATATTTT.

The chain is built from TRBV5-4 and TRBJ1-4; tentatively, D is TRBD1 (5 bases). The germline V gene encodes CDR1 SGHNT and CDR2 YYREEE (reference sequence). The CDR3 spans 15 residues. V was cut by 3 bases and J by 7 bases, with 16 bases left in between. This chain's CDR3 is CASSSRALGSEKLFF. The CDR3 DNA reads TGTGCCAGCAGCTCCAGGGCGTTAGGGTCTGAAAAACTGTTTTTT. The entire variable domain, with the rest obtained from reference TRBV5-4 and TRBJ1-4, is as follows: ETGVTQSPTHLIKTRGQQVTLRCSSQSGHNTVSWYQQALGQGPQFIFQYYREEENGRGNFPPRFSGLQFPNYSSELNVNALELDDSALYLCASSSRALGSEKLFFGSGTQLSVL.

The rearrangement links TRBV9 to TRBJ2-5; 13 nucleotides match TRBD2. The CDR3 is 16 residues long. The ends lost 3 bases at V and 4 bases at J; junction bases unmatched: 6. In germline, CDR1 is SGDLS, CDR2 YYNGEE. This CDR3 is CASSGGLAGTGETQYF. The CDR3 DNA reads TGTGCCAGCAGCGGGGGACTAGCGGGGACGGGAGAGACCCAGTACTTC.

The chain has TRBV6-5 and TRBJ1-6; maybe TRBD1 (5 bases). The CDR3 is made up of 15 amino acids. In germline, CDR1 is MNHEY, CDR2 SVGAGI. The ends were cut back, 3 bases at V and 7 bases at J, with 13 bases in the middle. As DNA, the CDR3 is TGTGCCAGCAGTTATGGTGGGGGGAGGAATTCACCCCTCCACTTT. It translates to CASSYGGGRNSPLHF.

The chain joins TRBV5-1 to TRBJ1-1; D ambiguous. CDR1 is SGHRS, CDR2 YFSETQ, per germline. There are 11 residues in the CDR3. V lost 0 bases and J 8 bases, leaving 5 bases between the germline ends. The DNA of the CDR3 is TGCGCCAGCAGCTTGGCGGGAGAAGCTTTCTTT. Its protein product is CASSLAGEAFF. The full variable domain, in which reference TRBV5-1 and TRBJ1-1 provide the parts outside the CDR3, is KAGVTQTPRYLIKTRGQQVTLSCSPISGHRSVSWYQQTPGQGLQFLFEYFSETQRNKGNFPGRFSGRQFSNSRSEMNVSTLELGDSALYLCASSLAGEAFFGQGTRLTVV.

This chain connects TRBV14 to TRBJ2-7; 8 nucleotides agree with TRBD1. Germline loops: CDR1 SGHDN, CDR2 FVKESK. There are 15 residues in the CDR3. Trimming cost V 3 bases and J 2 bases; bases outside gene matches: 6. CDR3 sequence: CASSQQGAGTYEQYF. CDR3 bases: TGTGCCAGCAGCCAGCAGGGGGCCGGAACCTACGAGCAGTACTTC.

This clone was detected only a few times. CDR3 nucleotides: TGTGCCAGCATGGAGCTAGCGGGAATCAATGAGCAGTTCTTC. It translates to CASMELAGINEQFF. The chain combines TRBV6-5 with TRBJ2-1, with 9 nucleotides matching TRBD2. The CDR3 extends over 14 amino acids. The V segment lost 7 bases and the J segment 6 bases; nucleotides outside the gene matches: 7. The germline CDR1 and CDR2 sequences are MNHEY and SVGAGI.

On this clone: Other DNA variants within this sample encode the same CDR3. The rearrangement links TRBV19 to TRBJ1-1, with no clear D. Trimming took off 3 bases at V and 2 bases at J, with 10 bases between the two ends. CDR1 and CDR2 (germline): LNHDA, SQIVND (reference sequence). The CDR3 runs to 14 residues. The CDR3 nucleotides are TGTGCCAGTAGTATCGGCGGGGTTAACACTGAAGCTTTCTTT. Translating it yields CASSIGGVNTEAFF.

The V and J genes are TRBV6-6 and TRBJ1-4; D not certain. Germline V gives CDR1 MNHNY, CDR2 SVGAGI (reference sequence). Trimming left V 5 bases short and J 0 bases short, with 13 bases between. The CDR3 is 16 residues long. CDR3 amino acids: CASSPPPPPTNEKLFF. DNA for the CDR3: TGTGCCAGCAGTCCCCCCCCTCCCCCAACTAATGAAAAACTGTTTTTT.

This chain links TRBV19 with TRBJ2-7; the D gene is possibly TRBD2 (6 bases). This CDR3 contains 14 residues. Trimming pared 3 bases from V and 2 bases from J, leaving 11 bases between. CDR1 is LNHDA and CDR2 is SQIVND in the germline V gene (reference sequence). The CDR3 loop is CASSISGGAYEQYF. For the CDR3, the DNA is TGTGCCAGTAGTATTAGCGGCGGCGCCTACGAGCAGTACTTC.

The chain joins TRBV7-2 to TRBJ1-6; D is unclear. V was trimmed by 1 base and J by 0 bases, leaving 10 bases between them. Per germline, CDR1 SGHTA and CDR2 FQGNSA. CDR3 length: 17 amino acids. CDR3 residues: CASSLVTTSSYNSPLHF. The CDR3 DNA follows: TGTGCCAGCAGCTTAGTTACCACCAGCTCCTATAATTCACCCCTCCACTTT.

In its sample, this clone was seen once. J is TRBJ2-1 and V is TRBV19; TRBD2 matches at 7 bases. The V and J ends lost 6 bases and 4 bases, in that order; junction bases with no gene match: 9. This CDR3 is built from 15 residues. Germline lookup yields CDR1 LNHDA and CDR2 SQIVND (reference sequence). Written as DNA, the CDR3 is TGTGCCAGTAGCCCCGGGACTAACCTATACAATGAGCAGTTCTTC. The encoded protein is CASSPGTNLYNEQFF. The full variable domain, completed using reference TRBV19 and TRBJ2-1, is DGGITQSPKYLFRKEGQNVTLSCEQNLNHDAMYWYRQDPGQGLRLIYYSQIVNDFQKGDIAEGYSVSREKKESFPLTVTSAQKNPTAFYLCASSPGTNLYNEQFFGPGTRLTVL.

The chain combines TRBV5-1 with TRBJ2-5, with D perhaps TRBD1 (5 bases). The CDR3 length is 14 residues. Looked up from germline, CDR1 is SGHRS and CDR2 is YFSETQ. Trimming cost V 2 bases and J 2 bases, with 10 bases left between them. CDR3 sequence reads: CASSLGAQQETQYF. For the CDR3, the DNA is TGCGCCAGCAGCTTAGGGGCCCAACAAGAGACCCAGTACTTC.

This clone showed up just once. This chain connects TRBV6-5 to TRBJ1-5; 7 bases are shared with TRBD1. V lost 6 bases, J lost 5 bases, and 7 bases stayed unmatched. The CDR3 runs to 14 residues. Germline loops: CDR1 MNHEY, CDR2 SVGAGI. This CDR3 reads CASRRRDSHQPQHF. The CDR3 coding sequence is TGTGCCAGCAGGCGCCGGGACAGCCATCAGCCCCAGCATTTT.

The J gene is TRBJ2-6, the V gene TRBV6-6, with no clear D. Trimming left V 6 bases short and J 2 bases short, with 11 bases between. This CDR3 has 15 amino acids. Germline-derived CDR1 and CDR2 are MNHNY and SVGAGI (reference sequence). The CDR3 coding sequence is TGTGCCAGCAGGGATACTCAGGCTGGGGCCAACGTCCTGACTTTC. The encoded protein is CASRDTQAGANVLTF.

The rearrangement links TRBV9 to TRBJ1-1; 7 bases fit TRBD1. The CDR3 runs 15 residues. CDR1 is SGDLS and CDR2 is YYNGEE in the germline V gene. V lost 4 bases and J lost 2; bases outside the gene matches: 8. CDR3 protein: CASSIGTARNTEAFF. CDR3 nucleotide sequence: TGTGCCAGCAGCATCGGGACAGCTAGAAACACTGAAGCTTTCTTT.

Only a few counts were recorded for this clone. CDR3 in DNA: TGTGCCAGCAGCAATTGGGGGGAGAACACTGAAGCTTTCTTT. Amino acids: CASSNWGENTEAFF. The chain carries TRBV21-1 and TRBJ1-1. TRBV21-1 is marked as a pseudogene. The length of the CDR3 is 14 residues.

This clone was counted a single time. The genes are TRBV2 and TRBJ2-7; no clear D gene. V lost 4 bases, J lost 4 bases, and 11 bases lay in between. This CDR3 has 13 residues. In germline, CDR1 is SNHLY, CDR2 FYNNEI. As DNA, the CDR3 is TGTGCCAGCAGTGGTGACTTGAATTACGAGCAGTACTTC. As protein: CASSGDLNYEQYF.

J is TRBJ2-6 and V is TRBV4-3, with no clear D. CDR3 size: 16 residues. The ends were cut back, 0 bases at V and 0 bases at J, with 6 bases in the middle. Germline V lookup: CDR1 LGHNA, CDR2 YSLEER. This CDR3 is CASSQDASSGANVLTF. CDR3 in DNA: TGCGCCAGCAGCCAAGATGCCAGCTCTGGGGCCAACGTCCTGACTTTC.

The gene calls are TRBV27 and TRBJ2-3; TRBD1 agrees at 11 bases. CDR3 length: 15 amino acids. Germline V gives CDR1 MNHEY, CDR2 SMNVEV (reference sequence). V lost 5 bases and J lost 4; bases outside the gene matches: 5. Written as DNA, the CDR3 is TGTGCCAGCAGTCAACCGGGACAGGGGGCAGATACGCAGTATTTT. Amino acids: CASSQPGQGADTQYF.

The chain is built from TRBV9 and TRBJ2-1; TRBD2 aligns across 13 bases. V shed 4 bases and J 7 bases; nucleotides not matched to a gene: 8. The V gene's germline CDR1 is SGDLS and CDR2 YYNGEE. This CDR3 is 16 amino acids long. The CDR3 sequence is CASSSTGLAGENEQFF. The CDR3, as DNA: TGTGCCAGCAGCTCCACAGGACTAGCGGGAGAAAATGAGCAGTTCTTC.